The entry that follows covers one T cell receptor beta chain sequence. Its target is unknown. The ends lost 3 bases at V and 5 bases at J; junction bases unmatched: 9. CDR1 GTSNPN and CDR2 SVGIG come from the germline V gene (reference sequence). The CDR3 consists of 14 residues. Stimulus-free culture yielded autoproliferating CFSE-dim and non-proliferating CFSE-high T cells, each sequenced separately. Roughly 5x10^7 CFSE-labeled PBMCs were cultured less than 8 days unstimulated, then replicate wells were pooled. PBMCs were labeled with about 0.5 uM CFSE and cultured without exogenous stimuli. Some clones are missing from TCRdb's copy, which holds only in-frame ones; the method was immunoSEQ multiplex PCR. The sample yields about 46,000 clones, over 70% seen once. This entry is derived from a study of memory B cells and T cells in multiple sclerosis. Study findings and constraints: Compartments had unequal clone-set sizes, affecting shared clonotype counts.

The chain employs TRBV30 and TRBJ2-7, with 8 nucleotides matching TRBD1. The sequence was collected from a human donor with multiple sclerosis. What was sequenced was PBMCs from blood kept in culture. Here the CDR3 reads CAWRARTGIDEQYF. The CDR3 DNA is TGTGCCTGGAGGGCAAGGACAGGGATCGACGAGCAGTACTTC.